This T cell receptor (beta chain) was recovered during a study of T cell changes during pregnancy in multiple sclerosis. Only in-frame clones appear in the TCRdb table, and some are missing; sequencing was by immunoSEQ multiplex PCR. The data contain some 80,000 clones, around 90% of them singletons. In germline, CDR1 is SGHNT, CDR2 YYREEE (reference sequence). The trim removed 4 bases at V and 10 bases at J, leaving 9 bases unmatched. This CDR3 has 15 residues. This chain joins TRBV5-4 and TRBJ1-6; 9 bases are shared with TRBD1. The sequence was obtained from a female donor with multiple sclerosis, enrolled in a pregnancy study. Sequences were derived from peripheral blood, sampled before pregnancy. The CDR3 coding sequence is TGTGCCAGCAGCCTCGGGGTGGGACAGGGCTCACCCCTCCACTTT. Its translation: CASSLGVGQGSPLHF.